The 15 T cell receptor beta chains presented below share a single source sample, sequenced in a study of cytomegalovirus exposure and HLA in healthy donors. The PCR ran on 60 Vbeta and 13 Jbeta primers. Clones were sequenced by immunoSEQ multiplex PCR, and TCRdb holds only the in-frame ones, with some missing. The data show under 110,000 clones, with more than 70% seen just once and 3% to 4% held by the top ten. The sequencing input was PBMCs. Source of these receptors: a man aged 25-45 years in good health and CMV-seronegative.

The rearrangement uses TRBV28 and TRBJ1-2; 9 bases map to TRBD1. The trim removed 10 bases at V and 7 bases at J, leaving 10 bases unmatched. This CDR3 has 13 amino acids. Per the germline V gene, CDR1 is MDHEN and CDR2 is SYDVKM. The CDR3 DNA follows: TGTGCCATAGCCCTGACAGGGGGTTTTGGCTACACCTTC. This translates into CAIALTGGFGYTF.

The chain combines TRBV14 with TRBJ1-4, with D maybe TRBD1 (5 bases). Deletions cut 1 base from V and 8 bases from J, with 14 bases between. CDR1 SGHDN and CDR2 FVKESK come from the germline V gene. There are 15 residues in the CDR3. CDR3 amino acids: CASSQGRRVDEKLFF. The CDR3 DNA reads as TGTGCCAGCAGCCAAGGCCGCAGGGTCGACGAAAAACTGTTTTTT.

This chain links TRBV5-6 with TRBJ2-7, with D perhaps TRBD2 (5 bases). The V end was cut by 4 bases, the J end by 4 bases, with 6 bases between. The germline CDR1 and CDR2 sequences are SGHDT and YYEEEE. The CDR3 loop spans 11 amino acids. For the CDR3, the DNA is TGTGCCAGCAGCAGGACTTACGAGCAGTACTTC. Translation gives CASSRTYEQYF.

The chain has TRBV5-1 and TRBJ2-7; 8 bases are shared with TRBD2. This CDR3 is 16 amino acids long. The germline V gene encodes CDR1 SGHRS and CDR2 YFSETQ. V lost 4 bases to trimming and J lost 5 bases; unmatched junction nucleotides: 14. The CDR3 DNA sequence: TGCGCCAGCAGCCGCTTCGAAGCGGGAGACCCCCACGAGCAGTACTTC. Its translation: CASSRFEAGDPHEQYF.

This chain uses TRBV5-4 with TRBJ2-7, with 8 bases aligning to TRBD1. The germline CDR1 and CDR2 sequences are SGHNT and YYREEE (reference sequence). J gave up 5 bases and V 3 bases, and 10 bases lay outside the gene matches. The CDR3 sequence is 15 residues long. The CDR3 DNA reads TGTGCCAGCAGCTCTACGGGACAGGTGGGACACGAGCAGTACTTC. This codes for CASSSTGQVGHEQYF.

The CDR3 loop is CASSLSGGVTNEQFF. The CDR3 region has the DNA TGTGCCAGCAGCTTAAGCGGGGGGGTCACAAATGAGCAGTTCTTC. The V call is TRBV7-9, the J call TRBJ2-1; 10 positions match TRBD2. V lost 2 bases and J lost 7; bases outside the gene matches: 5. Per germline, CDR1 SEHNR and CDR2 FQNEAQ (reference sequence). This CDR3 is 15 amino acids long.

A single count supports this clone. This chain connects TRBV5-4 to TRBJ1-6, with TRBD1 matching over 7 bases. This CDR3 contains 15 residues. Germline CDR1 reads SGHNT; CDR2 reads YYREEE (reference sequence). V lost 5 bases, J lost 7 bases, and 9 bases stayed unmatched. The CDR3 bases are TGTGCCAGCAGGGACAGGCCCATAAGGAATTCACCCCTCCACTTT. Translated: CASRDRPIRNSPLHF.

The chain has TRBV4-2 and TRBJ2-7; a weak D match, TRBD2 (5 bases). V dropped 0 bases and J dropped 9 bases, with 18 bases sitting between them. The CDR3 runs 15 residues. Looked up from germline, CDR1 is LGHNA and CDR2 is YNFKEQ. The CDR3 protein is CASSQEFGEAVWQYF. CDR3 DNA sequence: TGTGCCAGCAGCCAAGAGTTTGGCGAAGCGGTGTGGCAGTACTTC.

The chain employs TRBV5-1 and TRBJ1-1; no clear D gene. V gave up 0 bases and J gave up 1 base, with 7 bases separating them. The germline V gene encodes CDR1 SGHRS and CDR2 YFSETQ. This CDR3 contains 14 residues. The CDR3 spells CASSLGVTNTEAFF. CDR3 coding DNA: TGCGCCAGCAGCTTGGGAGTAACGAACACTGAAGCTTTCTTT.

This chain uses TRBV2 with TRBJ2-5; no definite D call. Germline CDR1 is SNHLY and CDR2 is FYNNEI. The ends were cut back, 1 base at V and 2 bases at J, with 14 bases in the middle. The CDR3 has 16 amino acids. CDR3 in DNA: TGTGCCAGCAGTGAAGGGAATAGCTGGTCGCAAGAGACCCAGTACTTC. It encodes CASSEGNSWSQETQYF.

This clone was seen a handful of times. V is TRBV29-1 and J is TRBJ2-5, with 7 bases identical to TRBD1. Germline CDR1 is SQVTM and CDR2 is ANQGSEA. J lost 1 base, V lost 4 bases, and 9 bases had no gene match. CDR3 length: 15 residues. CDR3 in amino acids: CSVVFMRGPQETQYF. The DNA of the CDR3 is TGCAGCGTTGTTTTCATGAGGGGGCCCCAAGAGACCCAGTACTTC.

This sequence joins TRBV5-1 and TRBJ2-1; D possibly corresponds to TRBD2 (7 bases). Germline CDR1 is SGHRS and CDR2 is YFSETQ. Trimming took 2 bases from V and 8 from J, leaving 17 bases between them. This CDR3 comprises 15 residues. The chain's CDR3 is CASSLGGGNRHEQFF. CDR3 in DNA: TGCGCCAGCAGCTTAGGGGGGGGGAATCGGCATGAGCAGTTCTTC.

This sequence joins TRBV6-1 and TRBJ1-1; D perhaps matches TRBD1 (5 bases). Trimming stripped 2 bases from V and 1 base from J, with 11 bases between. CDR3 length: 15 residues. Germline values: CDR1 MNHNS, CDR2 SASEGT. This chain's CDR3 is CASSETDSANTEAFF. CDR3 DNA: TGTGCCAGCAGTGAAACTGACAGTGCGAACACTGAAGCTTTCTTT.

The rearrangement joins TRBV28 to TRBJ2-7; 10 bases match TRBD2. Germline lookup yields CDR1 MDHEN and CDR2 SYDVKM. The CDR3 extends over 16 amino acids. The V and J ends lost 10 bases and 3 bases, in that order; junction bases with no gene match: 15. CDR3 region: CATQGPRLAGRYEQYF. The CDR3 DNA is TGTGCCACCCAGGGCCCGAGACTAGCGGGTCGCTACGAGCAGTACTTC.

This chain joins TRBV5-1 and TRBJ1-4; D remains ambiguous. This CDR3 region has 13 residues. The V end lost 0 bases, the J end lost 8 bases, and 8 bases lay between the germline ends. The V gene's germline CDR1 is SGHRS and CDR2 YFSETQ. CDR3 residues: CASSLASREKLFF. As DNA, the CDR3 is TGCGCCAGCAGCTTGGCCTCGAGAGAAAAACTGTTTTTT.